The 15 T cell receptor beta chains below were found in one sample sequenced in a study of T cells in Graves' hyperthyroidism and ophthalmopathy. Amplified TCR beta CDR3 regions came from RNA transcripts. The HTBI set primed first-round TCR CDR3 RT-PCR. One entry per CDR3 protein, called by TCRdb with MiXCR from the multiplex PCR reads. The sample contains under 350,000 distinct CDR3 sequences, roughly an eighth of which appear only once. Sequencing was performed on blood. These receptors came from a woman aged 40-49 years with Graves' ophthalmopathy.

This clonotype has a handful of counts. This chain joins TRBV20-1 and TRBJ2-1; weak D call: TRBD2 (5 bases). The germline CDR1 and CDR2 sequences are DFQATT and SNEGSKA (reference sequence). The CDR3 is made up of 14 amino acids. Trimming took 6 bases from V and 3 from J, leaving 15 bases between them. The CDR3 protein is CSATEGHDYNEQFF. In DNA form, the CDR3 reads TGCAGTGCGACCGAGGGCCACGACTACAATGAGCAGTTCTTC.

In its sample, this clonotype was seen many times. V is TRBV6-1 and J is TRBJ2-5; 8 bases map to TRBD2. CDR1 is MNHNS and CDR2 is SASEGT in the germline V gene. The V segment lost 3 bases and the J segment 2 bases; nucleotides outside the gene matches: 5. CDR3 length: 15 residues. CDR3 nucleotide sequence: TGTGCCAGCAGTGATCGAGCGGGGGATCAAGAGACCCAGTACTTC. Translating it yields CASSDRAGDQETQYF.

There are a few counts of this clonotype. Since a much larger clone is just one base distant, this may be a read error. The chain recombines TRBV28 with TRBJ1-6, with D possibly matching TRBD1 (5 bases). CDR3 length: 16 residues. Germline assignment: CDR1 MDHEN and CDR2 SYDVKM. CDR3 nucleotides: TGTGCCGGCAGACCTGGCTGGGGGGTAAATAATTCACCCCTCCACTTT. This translates into CAGRPGWGVNNSPLHF.

This clonotype came up once. The J gene is TRBJ2-3, the V gene TRBV2; 8 nucleotides agree with TRBD2. CDR3 size: 14 residues. CDR1 is SNHLY and CDR2 is FYNNEI in the germline V gene. J lost 4 bases, V lost 5 bases, and 5 bases had no gene match. CDR3 sequence reads: CASSREGWADTQYF. CDR3 bases: TGTGCCAGCAGTCGGGAGGGGTGGGCAGATACGCAGTATTTT. Using reference TRBV2 and TRBJ2-3 for the parts outside the CDR3, the full variable domain is EPEVTQTPSHQVTQMGQEVILRCVPISNHLYFYWYRQILGQKVEFLVSFYNNEISEKSEIFDDQFSVERPDGSNFTLKIRSTKLEDSAMYFCASSREGWADTQYFGPGTRLTVL.

Only a few counts were recorded for this clonotype. The V and J genes are TRBV6-2 or TRBV6-3 and TRBJ2-1, with D tentatively TRBD1 or TRBD2 (5 bases each). CDR1 and CDR2 (germline): MNHEY, SVGEGT. The CDR3 loop spans 14 amino acids. V lost 8 bases to trimming and J lost 7 bases, with 18 bases between them. In DNA, the CDR3 is TGTGCCAGCGACCCGGGACGGCTGTCGAATGAGCAGTTCTTC. It codes for CASDPGRLSNEQFF.

There are many counts of this clonotype. The J gene is TRBJ2-1, the V gene TRBV6-1, with 12 positions matching TRBD1. This CDR3 has 16 amino acids. With V trimmed by 5 bases and J by 7 bases, 9 bases remained unmatched. Per germline, CDR1 MNHNS and CDR2 SASEGT. This chain's CDR3 is CASSYSPGQGANEQFF. DNA for the CDR3: TGTGCCAGCAGTTATTCTCCGGGACAGGGGGCAAATGAGCAGTTCTTC.

Ten or more counts support this clonotype. This chain uses TRBV7-8 with TRBJ1-5; D is ambiguous. The CDR3 consists of 15 residues. Trimming removed 5 bases at V and 2 bases at J, with 13 bases between. The germline CDR1 and CDR2 sequences are SGHVS and FQNEAQ. DNA for the CDR3: TGTGCCAGCAGCCCGCGCCCCTCGCGCAATCAGCCCCAGCATTTT. Translated: CASSPRPSRNQPQHF.

This clonotype was counted many times. The genes are TRBV12-3 or TRBV12-4 and TRBJ2-7; no definite D call. The CDR3 consists of 14 residues. V was clipped by 3 bases and J by 1 base, with 10 bases between them. The CDR3 loop is CASSLSQLSYEQYF. The CDR3 DNA reads TGTGCCAGCAGTTTGTCTCAGCTATCCTACGAGCAGTACTTC.

The rearrangement uses TRBV20-1 and TRBJ2-3; 12 bases align to TRBD2. The CDR3 is 16 residues long. After removal of 3 bases from V and 2 bases from J, the junction contained 6 bases not matched to a gene. From germline, CDR1 is DFQATT and CDR2 SNEGSKA (reference sequence). CDR3 residues: CSASLLAGGSTDTQYF. In DNA form, the CDR3 reads TGCAGTGCTAGCTTACTAGCGGGGGGCTCCACAGATACGCAGTATTTT.

The chain carries TRBV28 and TRBJ1-2; weak D call: TRBD1 (6 bases). This CDR3 comprises 14 residues. Looked up from germline, CDR1 is MDHEN and CDR2 is SYDVKM. V lost 1 base and J lost 12, with 18 bases in between. The CDR3 bases are TGTGCCAGCAGTTTATTGATGGGGGGGCGCCAGGACACCTTC. Encoded protein: CASSLLMGGRQDTF.

This clonotype has more than one count but fewer than ten. A read error may be the cause here, since a much bigger clone is one base away. The chain has TRBV12-5 and TRBJ1-4; weak D call: TRBD1 (6 bases). This CDR3 region has 14 residues. The germline V gene encodes CDR1 LGHNT and CDR2 FRNRAP. The CDR3 coding sequence is TGTGCTTGTGGGAGGGACAAGACTAATGAAAAACTGTTTTTT. Translation: CACGRDKTNEKLFF. The entire variable domain, with the rest obtained from reference TRBV12-5 and TRBJ1-4, is as follows: DARVTQTPRHKVTEMGQEVTMRCQPILGHNTVFWYRQTMMQGLELLAYFRNRAPLDDSGMPKDRFSAEMPDATLATLKIQPSEPRDSAVYFCACGRDKTNEKLFFGSGTQLSVL.

This clonotype was picked up many times. DNA of the CDR3: TGTGCCAGCAGTTTACCCGGTGGTAATGAAAAACTGTTTTTT. Encoded protein: CASSLPGGNEKLFF. The genes are TRBV28 and TRBJ1-4; no firm D call. This CDR3 region has 14 residues. Germline CDR1 and CDR2: MDHEN and SYDVKM. The V gene lost 2 bases and the J gene lost 4 bases, with 8 bases spanning the gap.

This clonotype has only a few counts. The chain joins TRBV19 to TRBJ2-5; D may match TRBD1 or TRBD2 (6 bases each). Trimming took off 6 bases at V and 5 bases at J, with 25 bases between the two ends. CDR1 LNHDA and CDR2 SQIVND come from the germline V gene (reference sequence). The CDR3 contains 17 residues. CDR3 sequence (DNA): TGTGCCAGTAGACTGCCCAGTAGAGGGGGGATAGGGGAGACCCAGTACTTC. As protein: CASRLPSRGGIGETQYF.

This clonotype came up many times. This chain connects TRBV11-3 to TRBJ2-1; D possibly corresponds to TRBD2 (7 bases). The V end was cut by 0 bases, the J end by 9 bases, with 21 bases between. The germline CDR1 and CDR2 sequences are SGHNT and YENEEA. The CDR3 contains 17 residues. CDR3 amino acids: CASSLEGGAGIISEQFF. For the CDR3, the DNA is TGTGCCAGCAGCTTAGAGGGGGGGGCGGGTATTATAAGTGAGCAGTTCTTC.

This chain connects TRBV7-9 to TRBJ2-2; no reliable D call. This CDR3 contains 15 residues. V was cut by 9 bases and J by 5 bases, with 19 bases left in between. Germline V lookup: CDR1 SEHNR, CDR2 FQNEAQ (reference sequence). CDR3 sequence reads: CASTPGPKGTGELFF. The CDR3 nucleotides read TGTGCCAGTACCCCAGGACCTAAAGGGACCGGGGAGCTGTTTTTT.